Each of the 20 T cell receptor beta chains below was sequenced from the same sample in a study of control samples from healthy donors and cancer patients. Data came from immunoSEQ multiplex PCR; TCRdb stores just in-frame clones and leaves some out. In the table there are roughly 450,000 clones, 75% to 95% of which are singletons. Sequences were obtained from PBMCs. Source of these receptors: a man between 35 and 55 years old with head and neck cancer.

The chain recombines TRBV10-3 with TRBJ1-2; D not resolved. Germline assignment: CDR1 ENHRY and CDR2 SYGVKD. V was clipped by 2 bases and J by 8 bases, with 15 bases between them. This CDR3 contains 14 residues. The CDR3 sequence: CAISEGGSKRGYTF. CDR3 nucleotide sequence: TGTGCCATCAGTGAGGGTGGCAGCAAAAGGGGCTACACCTTC.

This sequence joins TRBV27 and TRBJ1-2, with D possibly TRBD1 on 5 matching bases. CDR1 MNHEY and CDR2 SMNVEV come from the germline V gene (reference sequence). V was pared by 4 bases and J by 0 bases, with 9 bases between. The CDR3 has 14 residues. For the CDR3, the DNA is TGTGCCAGCAGTTGGAGGGGCCCTAACTATGGCTACACCTTC. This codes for CASSWRGPNYGYTF.

Here the CDR3 reads CASSHRVQGVLSYEQYF. The CDR3 nucleotides are TGCGCCAGCAGCCACAGAGTGCAGGGGGTATTATCCTACGAGCAGTACTTC. J is TRBJ2-7 and V is TRBV4-3, with 7 nucleotides matching TRBD1. J was trimmed by 1 base and V by 3 bases; bases with no gene match: 12. This CDR3 is 17 amino acids long. Looked up from germline, CDR1 is LGHNA and CDR2 is YSLEER.

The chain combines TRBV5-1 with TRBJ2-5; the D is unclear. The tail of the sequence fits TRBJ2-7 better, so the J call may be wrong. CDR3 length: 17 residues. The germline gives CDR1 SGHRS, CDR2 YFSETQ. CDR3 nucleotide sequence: TGCGCCAGCAGCTACACCCCGCTGGGCGGCAGCTCCTACGAGCAGTACTTC. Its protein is CASSYTPLGGSSYEQYF.

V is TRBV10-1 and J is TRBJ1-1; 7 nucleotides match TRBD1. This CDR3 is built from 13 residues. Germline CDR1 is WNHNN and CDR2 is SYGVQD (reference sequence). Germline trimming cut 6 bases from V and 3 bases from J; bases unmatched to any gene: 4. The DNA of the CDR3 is TGCGCCAGCAGGCCCGACAGGGACACTGAAGCTTTCTTT. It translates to CASRPDRDTEAFF.

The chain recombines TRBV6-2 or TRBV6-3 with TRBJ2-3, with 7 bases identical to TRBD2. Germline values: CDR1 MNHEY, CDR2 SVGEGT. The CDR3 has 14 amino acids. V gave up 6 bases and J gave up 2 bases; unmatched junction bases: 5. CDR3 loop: CASSRTRITDTQYF. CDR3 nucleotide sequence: TGTGCCAGCAGCCGGACTAGGATCACAGATACGCAGTATTTT.

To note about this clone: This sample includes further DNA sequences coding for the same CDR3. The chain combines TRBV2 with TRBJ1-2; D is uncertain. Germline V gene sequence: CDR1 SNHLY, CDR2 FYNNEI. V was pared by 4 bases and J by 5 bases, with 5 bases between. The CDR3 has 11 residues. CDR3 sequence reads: CASSGGYGYTF. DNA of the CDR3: TGTGCCAGCAGTGGCGGTTATGGCTACACCTTC. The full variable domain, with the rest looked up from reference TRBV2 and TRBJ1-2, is EPEVTQTPSHQVTQMGQEVILRCVPISNHLYFYWYRQILGQKVEFLVSFYNNEISEKSEIFDDQFSVERPDGSNFTLKIRSTKLEDSAMYFCASSGGYGYTFGSGTRLTVV.

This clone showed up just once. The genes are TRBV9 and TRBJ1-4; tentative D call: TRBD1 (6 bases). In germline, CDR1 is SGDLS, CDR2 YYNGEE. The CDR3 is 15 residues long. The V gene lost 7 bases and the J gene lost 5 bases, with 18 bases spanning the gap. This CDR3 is CASGEKGQWNEKLFF. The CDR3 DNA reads TGTGCCAGCGGGGAGAAAGGACAGTGGAATGAAAAACTGTTTTTT.

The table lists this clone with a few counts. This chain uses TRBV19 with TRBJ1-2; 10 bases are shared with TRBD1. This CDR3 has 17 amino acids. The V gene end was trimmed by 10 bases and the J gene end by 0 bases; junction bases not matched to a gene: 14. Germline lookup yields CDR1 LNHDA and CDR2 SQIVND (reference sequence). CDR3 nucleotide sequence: TGTGCCACCCTAGACTGGACAGGGGGTCCCTCTAACTATGGCTACACCTTC. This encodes CATLDWTGGPSNYGYTF.

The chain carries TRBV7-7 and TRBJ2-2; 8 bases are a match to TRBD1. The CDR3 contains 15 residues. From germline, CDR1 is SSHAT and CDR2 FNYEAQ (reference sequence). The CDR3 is CATTGARAGTGELFF. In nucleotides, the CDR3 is TGTGCTACGACAGGGGCCCGGGCGGGAACCGGGGAGCTGTTTTTT.

CDR3 nucleotide sequence: TGTGCCAGCAGCGTAGGTCGCGGTGAAGCTTTCTTT. This gives the protein CASSVGRGEAFF. This chain connects TRBV9 to TRBJ1-1; D not resolved. V was trimmed by 0 bases and J by 7 bases, leaving 7 bases between them. Germline V gene data show CDR1 as SGDLS and CDR2 as YYNGEE. This CDR3 has 12 residues.

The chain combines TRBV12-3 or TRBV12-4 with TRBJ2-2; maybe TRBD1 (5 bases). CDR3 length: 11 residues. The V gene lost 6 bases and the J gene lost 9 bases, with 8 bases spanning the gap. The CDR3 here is CASRQVRELFF. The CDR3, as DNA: TGTGCCAGCAGACAGGTCCGGGAGCTGTTTTTT.

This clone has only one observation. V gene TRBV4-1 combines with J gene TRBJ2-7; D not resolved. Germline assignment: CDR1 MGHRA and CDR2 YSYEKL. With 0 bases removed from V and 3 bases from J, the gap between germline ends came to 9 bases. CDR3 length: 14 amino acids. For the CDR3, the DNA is TGCGCCAGCAGCCAAGAAGAAAGCCTCTACGAGCAGTACTTC. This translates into CASSQEESLYEQYF.

The CDR3 spells CASSLIAGGPGELFF. For the CDR3, the DNA is TGTGCCAGCAGCCTCATAGCGGGGGGGCCCGGGGAGCTGTTTTTT. The V call is TRBV9, the J call TRBJ2-2; TRBD2 agrees at 11 bases. CDR3 length: 15 amino acids. Germline loops: CDR1 SGDLS, CDR2 YYNGEE. Trimming removed 4 bases from V and 6 bases from J; junction bases left unmatched: 5. Filled out from reference TRBV9 and TRBJ2-2, the complete variable domain reads DSGVTQTPKHLITATGQRVTLRCSPRSGDLSVYWYQQSLDQGLQFLIQYYNGEERAKGNILERFSAQQFPDLHSELNLSSLELGDSALYFCASSLIAGGPGELFFGEGSRLTVL.

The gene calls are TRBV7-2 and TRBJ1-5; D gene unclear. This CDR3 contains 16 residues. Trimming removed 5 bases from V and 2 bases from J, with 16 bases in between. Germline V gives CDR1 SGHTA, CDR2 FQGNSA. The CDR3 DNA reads TGTGCCAGCAGCCCAGCCCGGGGAGAGGGCAATCAGCCCCAGCATTTT. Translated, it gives CASSPARGEGNQPQHF.

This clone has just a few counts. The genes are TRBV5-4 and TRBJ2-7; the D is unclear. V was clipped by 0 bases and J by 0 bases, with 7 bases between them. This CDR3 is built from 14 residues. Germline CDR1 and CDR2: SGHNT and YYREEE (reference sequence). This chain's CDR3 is CASSLEASSYEQYF. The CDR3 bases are TGTGCCAGCAGCTTGGAAGCCAGCTCCTACGAGCAGTACTTC.

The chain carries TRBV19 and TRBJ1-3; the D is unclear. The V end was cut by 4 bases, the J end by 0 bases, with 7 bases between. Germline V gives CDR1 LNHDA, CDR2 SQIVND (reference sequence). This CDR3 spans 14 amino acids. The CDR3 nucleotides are TGTGCCAGTAGTACTTCACTCTCTGGAAACACCATATATTTT. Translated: CASSTSLSGNTIYF.

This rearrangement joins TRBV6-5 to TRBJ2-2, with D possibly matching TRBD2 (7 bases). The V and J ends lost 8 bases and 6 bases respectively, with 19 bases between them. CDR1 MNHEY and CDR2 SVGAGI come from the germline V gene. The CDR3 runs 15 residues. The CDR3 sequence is CASHEGGLESGELFF. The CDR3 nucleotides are TGTGCCAGCCACGAGGGGGGGCTGGAATCCGGGGAGCTGTTTTTT.

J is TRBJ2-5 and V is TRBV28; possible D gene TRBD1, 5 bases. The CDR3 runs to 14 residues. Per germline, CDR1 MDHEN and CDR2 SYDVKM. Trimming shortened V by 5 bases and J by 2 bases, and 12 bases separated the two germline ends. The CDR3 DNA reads TGTGCCAGCAGTATGAGCCCAGGGCAAGAGACCCAGTACTTC. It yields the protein CASSMSPGQETQYF. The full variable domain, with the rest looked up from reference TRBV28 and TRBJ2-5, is DVKVTQSSRYLVKRTGEKVFLECVQDMDHENMFWYRQDPGLGLRLIYFSYDVKMKEKGDIPEGYSVSREKKERFSLILESASTNQTSMYLCASSMSPGQETQYFGPGTRLLVL.

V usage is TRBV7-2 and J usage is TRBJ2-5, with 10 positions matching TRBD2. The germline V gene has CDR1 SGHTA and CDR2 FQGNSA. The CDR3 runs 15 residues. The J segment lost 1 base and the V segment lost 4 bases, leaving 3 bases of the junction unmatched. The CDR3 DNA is TGTGCCAGCAGCTATCTAGCGGGGGTCCAAGAGACCCAGTACTTC. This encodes CASSYLAGVQETQYF.